What follows are 32 T cell receptor beta chains derived from one specimen sequenced in a study of regulatory T cells in long-lasting Graves disease. Regarding time point: newly diagnosed GD, antithyroid drugs for less than 3 months. The TCR library used RNA extracted from PBMCs. Building of the TCR beta libraries involved iRepertoire HTBI primers and Arm-PCR of CDR3 regions. TCRdb ran MiXCR on the multiplex PCR reads and lists one entry per CDR3 protein. The repertoire has roughly 400,000 distinct CDR3 sequences, about 15% of them found once; the top ten carry approximately 7.8%. This sample was shared with a second study, whose subject was T cells in Graves' hyperthyroidism and ophthalmopathy.

Material: peripheral blood mononuclear cells (PBMCs), obtained at new diagnosis, from a patient treated with antithyroid drugs. Receptor source: a woman aged 35 to 49 with Graves disease.

This clonotype has at least ten counts. The chain carries TRBV28 and TRBJ2-4; a possible D gene is TRBD2 (5 bases). The CDR3 runs to 13 residues. V was trimmed by 8 bases and J by 1 base, leaving 9 bases between them. The V gene's germline CDR1 is MDHEN and CDR2 SYDVKM. In nucleotides, the CDR3 is TGTGCCAGCTCCCCGGGGGCCAAAAACATTCAGTACTTC. Amino acid sequence: CASSPGAKNIQYF. Drawing the rest from reference TRBV28 and TRBJ2-4, the complete variable domain is DVKVTQSSRYLVKRTGEKVFLECVQDMDHENMFWYRQDPGLGLRLIYFSYDVKMKEKGDIPEGYSVSREKKERFSLILESASTNQTSMYLCASSPGAKNIQYFGAGTRLSVL.

About this clonotype itself: At one boundary the junction diverges from the germline segment, which might be a read error. The CDR3: CTSSLAGGMNTEAFF. CDR3 nucleotides: TGTACCAGCAGCTTAGCGGGCGGAATGAACACTGAAGCTTTCTTT. This rearrangement joins TRBV11-3 to TRBJ1-1; D remains unclear. The CDR3 loop spans 15 amino acids. Germline V gene sequence: CDR1 SGHNT, CDR2 YENEEA. The full variable domain, in which reference TRBV11-3 and TRBJ1-1 provide the parts outside the CDR3, is EAGVVQSPRYKIIEKKQPVAFWCNPISGHNTLYWYLQNLGQGPELLIRYENEEAVDDSQLPKDRFSAERLKGVDSTLKIQPAELGDSAVYLCTSSLAGGMNTEAFFGQGTRLTVV.

This clonotype came up many times. V is TRBV12-3 or TRBV12-4 and J is TRBJ2-1; 13 bases line up with TRBD2. The CDR3 loop spans 17 amino acids. The V segment lost 3 bases and the J segment 7 bases; nucleotides outside the gene matches: 9. In DNA form, the CDR3 reads TGTGCCAGCAGTTTCCCAACTAGCGGGAGGGAGCTGAATGAGCAGTTCTTC. Translating it yields CASSFPTSGRELNEQFF.

In its sample, this clonotype was seen many times. The chain combines TRBV2 with TRBJ2-5; D may be TRBD1 (5 bases). The V end was cut by 4 bases, the J end by 13 bases, with 16 bases between. Germline CDR1 reads SNHLY; CDR2 reads FYNNEI. This CDR3 comprises 12 residues. The CDR3 here is CASSVGRVVAYF. CDR3 DNA sequence: TGTGCCAGCAGTGTAGGCAGGGTAGTTGCGTACTTC.

This clonotype was observed many times. V is TRBV20-1 and J is TRBJ2-3, with D hard to call. The CDR3 has 14 residues. Germline CDR1 and CDR2: DFQATT and SNEGSKA (reference sequence). V was cut by 5 bases and J by 3 bases, with 15 bases left in between. CDR3 sequence reads: CSAFSGVRTDTQYF. DNA of the CDR3: TGCAGTGCTTTTTCAGGTGTCAGGACAGATACGCAGTATTTT.

This clonotype appeared many times. This chain connects TRBV11-1 to TRBJ1-6; the D gene is possibly TRBD1 (6 bases). This CDR3 is 14 amino acids long. Trimming shortened V by 4 bases and J by 10 bases, and 14 bases separated the two germline ends. The germline V gene has CDR1 SGHAT and CDR2 FQDESV (reference sequence). The CDR3 spells CASSSDSAWSPLHF. The CDR3 DNA is TGTGCCAGCAGCTCGGACAGTGCTTGGTCACCCCTCCACTTT.

Here the CDR3 DNA reads TGTGCCAGCATCTCCGGAGGGACAGGTGGCAATGAGCAGTTCTTC. It yields the protein CASISGGTGGNEQFF. V and J are TRBV6-2 or TRBV6-3 and TRBJ2-1; TRBD1 matches at 8 bases. V shed 7 bases, J shed 6 bases, and the junction held 11 bases outside the gene matches. This CDR3 spans 15 amino acids. Germline loops: CDR1 MNHEY, CDR2 SVGEGT.

This chain uses TRBV2 with TRBJ2-1; TRBD2 matches 7 bases. The CDR3 runs to 15 residues. Germline CDR1 reads SNHLY; CDR2 reads FYNNEI. The ends lost 3 bases at V and 0 bases at J; junction bases unmatched: 2. CDR3 amino acids: CASSDTSVSYNEQFF. The CDR3 DNA is TGTGCCAGCAGTGATACTAGCGTCTCCTACAATGAGCAGTTCTTC.

The genes are TRBV5-6 and TRBJ2-5, with 8 positions matching TRBD2. The germline gives CDR1 SGHDT, CDR2 YYEEEE. The trim removed 5 bases at V and 0 bases at J, leaving 18 bases unmatched. The length of the CDR3 is 19 residues. CDR3 in amino acids: CASRSLVREGNNNQETQYF. CDR3 in DNA: TGTGCCAGCAGATCTTTGGTCCGGGAGGGGAACAACAACCAAGAGACCCAGTACTTC.

The chain is built from TRBV13 and TRBJ2-3; D might be TRBD1 or TRBD2, each matching 5 bases. This CDR3 region has 15 residues. V lost 3 bases, J lost 2 bases, and 12 bases lay in between. Germline lookup yields CDR1 PRHDT and CDR2 FYEKMQ (reference sequence). The CDR3 DNA is TGTGCCAGCAGCTTGGGGCTAGCCCTCACAGATACGCAGTATTTT. Translated: CASSLGLALTDTQYF.

V is TRBV28 and J is TRBJ1-2; D is undetermined. The CDR3 is 12 amino acids. Germline V gives CDR1 MDHEN, CDR2 SYDVKM. Between the trimmed V and J ends, which lost 6 bases and 3 bases, there was a span of 8 bases. The CDR3 loop reads CASSSPHYGYTF. The CDR3 bases are TGTGCCAGCAGCAGCCCCCACTATGGCTACACCTTC.

Ten or more counts support this clonotype. This chain uses TRBV5-1 with TRBJ1-6; no clear D gene. This CDR3 contains 15 residues. Trimming removed 5 bases from V and 6 bases from J, with 15 bases in between. CDR1 is SGHRS, CDR2 YFSETQ, per germline. In nucleotides, the CDR3 is TGCGCCAGCAGAGTTACGAGGAGTCTTAATTCACCCCTCCACTTT. As protein: CASRVTRSLNSPLHF.

In this sample, this clonotype turned up a few times. This chain links TRBV10-2 with TRBJ2-1, with D perhaps TRBD2 (5 bases). From germline, CDR1 is WSHSY and CDR2 SAAADI. Trimming removed 2 bases from V and 0 bases from J, with 8 bases in between. This CDR3 comprises 15 residues. The chain's CDR3 is CASSEASFSYNEQFF. CDR3 sequence (DNA): TGCGCCAGCAGTGAGGCTAGCTTCTCCTACAATGAGCAGTTCTTC.

This clonotype has only a few counts. The rearrangement links TRBV5-1 to TRBJ2-2; 9 nucleotides match TRBD2. The CDR3 runs to 15 residues. Germline-derived CDR1 and CDR2 are SGHRS and YFSETQ. The V and J ends lost 4 bases and 6 bases, in that order; junction bases with no gene match: 7. DNA for the CDR3: TGCGCCAGCAGCAATAGCGGGAGCTTCGCCGGGGAGCTGTTTTTT. Translating gives CASSNSGSFAGELFF.

This clonotype occurred a few times. The chain is built from TRBV10-2 and TRBJ2-5; D uncertain. V lost 4 bases to trimming and J lost 2 bases, with 8 bases between them. Germline CDR1 and CDR2: WSHSY and SAAADI. The CDR3 runs 13 residues. CDR3 in DNA: TGCGCCAGCAGTGGGTTACTGCAAGAGACCCAGTACTTC. Its protein product is CASSGLLQETQYF.

There are many counts of this clonotype. The chain couples TRBV6-5 to TRBJ2-1; tentatively, D is TRBD1 (5 bases). Per germline, CDR1 MNHEY and CDR2 SVGAGI. V was shortened by 4 bases and J by 0 bases, with 13 bases between the two germline ends. The CDR3 is made up of 16 amino acids. The CDR3 spells CASSLLNRISYNEQFF. CDR3 bases: TGTGCCAGCAGTTTGCTCAACAGGATCTCCTACAATGAGCAGTTCTTC.

The chain recombines TRBV5-1 with TRBJ2-3; D is possibly TRBD1 (6 bases). Trimming pared 4 bases from V and 6 bases from J, leaving 12 bases between. The CDR3 runs to 13 residues. Germline assignment: CDR1 SGHRS and CDR2 YFSETQ. In DNA form, the CDR3 reads TGCGCCAGCAGCGTACAGCAGGGGGATACGCAGTATTTT. This gives the protein CASSVQQGDTQYF.

This clonotype has at least ten counts. The CDR3 sequence: CSATATSGRPSEQFF. The CDR3 nucleotides read TGCAGTGCCACAGCGACTAGCGGGAGGCCCAGTGAGCAGTTCTTC. The chain combines TRBV20-1 with TRBJ2-1; 13 bases match TRBD2. V shed 6 bases and J 9 bases; nucleotides not matched to a gene: 11. CDR1 and CDR2 (germline): DFQATT, SNEGSKA (reference sequence). There are 15 residues in the CDR3.

This chain joins TRBV28 and TRBJ1-1, with no clear D. The CDR3 loop spans 11 amino acids. Per germline, CDR1 MDHEN and CDR2 SYDVKM. V lost 3 bases and J 10 bases, leaving 9 bases between the germline ends. This CDR3 is CASSLRGIAFF. CDR3 DNA: TGTGCCAGCAGTTTGAGAGGAATAGCTTTCTTT.

Only a few counts were recorded for this clonotype. A much bigger clone sits one base away, suggesting this may be a read error. The J gene is TRBJ2-7, the V gene TRBV30; TRBD2 aligns across 12 bases. The germline V gene has CDR1 GTSNPN and CDR2 SVGIG (reference sequence). The CDR3 extends over 13 amino acids. The junction had 1 base not matched to a gene; V was cut back by 5 bases and J by 2 bases. The chain's CDR3 is CAWGLAGTYEQYF. The CDR3, as DNA: TGTGCCTGGGGACTAGCGGGAACCTACGAGCAGTACTTC.

This clonotype was seen ten or more times. V gene TRBV7-2 combines with J gene TRBJ2-5; TRBD2 matches at 11 bases. This CDR3 spans 16 amino acids. V trimming: 1 base; J trimming: 0 bases; junction bases outside the gene matches: 1. CDR1 and CDR2 (germline): SGHTA, FQGNSA. CDR3 protein: CASSLVAGGYQETQYF. The CDR3 DNA reads as TGTGCCAGCAGCTTAGTAGCGGGAGGGTACCAAGAGACCCAGTACTTC.

Only a few counts were recorded for this clonotype. A junction boundary mismatches the germline segment, possibly from a read error. The V call is TRBV30, the J call TRBJ2-1; D not certain. From germline, CDR1 is GTSNPN and CDR2 SVGIG (reference sequence). This CDR3 spans 18 amino acids. In DNA form, the CDR3 reads TGTGCCTGGAGAACGCAGCCTCGGACCCGGACGATGTACAATAAGCAGTTCTTC. This sequence encodes CAWRTQPRTRTMYNKQFF.

This clonotype was counted ten times or more. The rearrangement links TRBV28 to TRBJ2-1, with 9 bases that match TRBD2. The CDR3 loop spans 16 amino acids. Per germline, CDR1 MDHEN and CDR2 SYDVKM. V lost 4 bases to trimming and J lost 6 bases; unmatched junction nucleotides: 10. The CDR3 protein is CASSYLRGLASNEQFF. The CDR3 DNA sequence: TGTGCCAGCAGTTACCTACGCGGACTAGCGTCCAATGAGCAGTTCTTC.

This clonotype was counted only a few times. The chain links TRBV27 to TRBJ1-2; D is undetermined. Trimming pared 2 bases from V and 4 bases from J, leaving 11 bases between. The CDR3 sequence is 14 residues long. Germline loops: CDR1 MNHEY, CDR2 SMNVEV (reference sequence). CDR3 nucleotide sequence: TGTGCCAGCAGTTTACAGCCTCGGCGCTATGGCTACACCTTC. This codes for CASSLQPRRYGYTF.

The sample holds many counts of this clonotype. This chain joins TRBV28 and TRBJ2-5; possibly TRBD1 for D (5 bases). V lost 2 bases and J 2 bases, leaving 24 bases between the germline ends. Germline V gene sequence: CDR1 MDHEN, CDR2 SYDVKM. The CDR3 runs to 19 residues. The DNA for the CDR3 is TGTGCCAGCAGTTTAGGGTCGATACAGGCAGCCAGATCACAAGAGACCCAGTACTTC. Translating gives CASSLGSIQAARSQETQYF.

In its sample, this clonotype was seen many times. V usage is TRBV2 and J usage is TRBJ2-2; D not resolved. The CDR3 loop spans 12 amino acids. Germline-derived CDR1 and CDR2 are SNHLY and FYNNEI. Trimming cost V 10 bases and J 5 bases, with 11 bases left between them. The CDR3 DNA reads as TGTGCCACCCCATACGTTACCGGGGAGCTGTTTTTT. Its protein is CATPYVTGELFF.

This clonotype has just a few counts. The CDR3 reads CAWRTSSTYEQYF. For the CDR3, the DNA is TGTGCCTGGAGGACTAGTTCAACCTACGAGCAGTACTTC. V usage is TRBV30 and J usage is TRBJ2-7; a possible D gene is TRBD2 (6 bases). CDR1 is GTSNPN, CDR2 SVGIG, per germline (reference sequence). The CDR3 contains 13 residues. Trimming stripped 3 bases from V and 2 bases from J, with 11 bases between. The whole variable domain, remainder taken from reference TRBV30 and TRBJ2-7, is SQTIHQWPATLVQPVGSPLSLECTVEGTSNPNLYWYRQAAGRGLQLLFYSVGIGQISSEVPQNLSASRPQDRQFILSSKKLLLSDSGFYLCAWRTSSTYEQYFGPGTRLTVT.

The V and J genes are TRBV29-1 and TRBJ2-5; the D is unclear. V lost 6 bases to trimming and J lost 1 base, with 9 bases between them. The CDR3 is 12 residues long. CDR1 and CDR2 from the germline V gene are SQVTM and ANQGSEA. In DNA form, the CDR3 reads TGCAGCGTCGTTGAGGCCCAAGAGACCCAGTACTTC. Its translation: CSVVEAQETQYF.

This clonotype was observed a handful of times. The chain couples TRBV7-2 to TRBJ2-3; a weak D match, TRBD2 (5 bases). CDR1 SGHTA and CDR2 FQGNSA come from the germline V gene. The V and J ends lost 3 bases and 9 bases respectively, with 10 bases between them. The CDR3 sequence is 12 residues long. The CDR3 loop reads CASSFGERTQYF. CDR3 nucleotide sequence: TGTGCCAGCAGCTTTGGGGAGAGGACGCAGTATTTT.

This clonotype was counted at least ten times. The chain employs TRBV29-1 and TRBJ2-1, with 7 bases that match TRBD2. CDR1 and CDR2 (germline): SQVTM, ANQGSEA. This CDR3 has 14 residues. After removal of 6 bases from V and 0 bases from J, the junction contained 5 bases not matched to a gene. CDR3 region: CSVGGRSSYNEQFF. The DNA of the CDR3 is TGCAGCGTGGGAGGGAGGTCCTCCTACAATGAGCAGTTCTTC.

The chain's CDR3 is CASSDTSGITDTQYF. The CDR3 region has the DNA TGTGCCAGCAGTGATACTAGCGGAATCACAGATACGCAGTATTTT. The rearrangement links TRBV2 to TRBJ2-3; 8 bases line up with TRBD2. Germline lookup yields CDR1 SNHLY and CDR2 FYNNEI. J gave up 2 bases and V 3 bases, and 4 bases lay outside the gene matches. This CDR3 region has 15 residues.

In its sample, this clonotype was seen a few times. J is TRBJ2-1 and V is TRBV9, with 10 bases matching TRBD1. Losses at the gene ends were 2 bases for V and 7 bases for J; bases not matched to a gene: 15. The CDR3 loop spans 18 amino acids. Germline V gene data show CDR1 as SGDLS and CDR2 as YYNGEE. CDR3 region: CASSVTAQGDRGLNEQFF. CDR3 in DNA: TGTGCCAGCAGCGTTACCGCCCAAGGGGACAGGGGCCTTAATGAGCAGTTCTTC. The full variable domain, in which reference TRBV9 and TRBJ2-1 provide the parts outside the CDR3, is DSGVTQTPKHLITATGQRVTLRCSPRSGDLSVYWYQQSLDQGLQFLIQYYNGEERAKGNILERFSAQQFPDLHSELNLSSLELGDSALYFCASSVTAQGDRGLNEQFFGPGTRLTVL.